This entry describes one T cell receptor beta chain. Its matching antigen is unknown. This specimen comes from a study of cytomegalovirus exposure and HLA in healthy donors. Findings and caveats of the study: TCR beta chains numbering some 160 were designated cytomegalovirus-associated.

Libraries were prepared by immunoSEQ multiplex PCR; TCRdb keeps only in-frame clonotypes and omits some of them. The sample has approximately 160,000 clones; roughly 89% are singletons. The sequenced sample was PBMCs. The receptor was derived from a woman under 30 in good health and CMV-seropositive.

Written as DNA, the CDR3 is TGTGCCAGCAGGAACACCCAGACAGGGGGAATTGAAGCTTTCTTT. It specifies CASRNTQTGGIEAFF. The chain links TRBV6-5 to TRBJ1-1, with TRBD1 identical over 9 bases. The CDR3 contains 15 residues. CDR1 and CDR2 from the germline V gene are MNHEY and SVGAGI. J gave up 7 bases and V 6 bases, and 12 bases lay outside the gene matches.